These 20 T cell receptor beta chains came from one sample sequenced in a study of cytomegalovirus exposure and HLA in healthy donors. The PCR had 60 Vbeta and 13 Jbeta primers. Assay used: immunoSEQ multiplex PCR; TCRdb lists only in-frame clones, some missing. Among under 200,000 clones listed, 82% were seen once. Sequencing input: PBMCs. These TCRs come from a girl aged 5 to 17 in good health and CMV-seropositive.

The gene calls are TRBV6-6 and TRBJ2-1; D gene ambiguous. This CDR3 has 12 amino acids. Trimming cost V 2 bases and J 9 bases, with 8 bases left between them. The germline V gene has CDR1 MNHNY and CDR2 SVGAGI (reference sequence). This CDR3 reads CASSYQAGEQFF. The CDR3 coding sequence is TGTGCCAGCAGTTACCAAGCCGGTGAGCAGTTCTTC.

CDR3 bases: TGTGCCAGCAGCCTGTCAGGGGGCAGCTCTGGAAACACCATATATTTT. Its protein is CASSLSGGSSGNTIYF. The chain uses TRBV9 and TRBJ1-3; 8 bases line up with TRBD1. The CDR3 spans 16 residues. Trimming cost V 4 bases and J 0 bases; bases outside gene matches: 6. Germline V CDR1 and CDR2: SGDLS, YYNGEE.

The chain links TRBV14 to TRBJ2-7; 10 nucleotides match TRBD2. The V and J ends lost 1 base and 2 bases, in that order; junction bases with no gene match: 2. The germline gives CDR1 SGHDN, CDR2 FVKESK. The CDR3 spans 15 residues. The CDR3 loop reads CASSQASGSTYEQYF. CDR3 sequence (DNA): TGTGCCAGCAGCCAAGCTAGCGGGAGTACCTACGAGCAGTACTTC.

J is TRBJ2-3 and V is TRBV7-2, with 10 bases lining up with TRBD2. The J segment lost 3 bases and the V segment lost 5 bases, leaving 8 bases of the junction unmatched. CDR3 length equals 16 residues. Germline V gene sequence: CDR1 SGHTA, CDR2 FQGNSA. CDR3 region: CASSARTSGRTDTQYF. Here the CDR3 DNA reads TGTGCCAGCAGCGCACGGACTAGCGGTAGGACAGATACGCAGTATTTT. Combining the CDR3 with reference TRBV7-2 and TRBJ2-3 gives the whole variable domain GAGVSQSPSNKVTEKGKDVELRCDPISGHTALYWYRQSLGQGLEFLIYFQGNSAPDKSGLPSDRFSAERTGGSVSTLTIQRTQQEDSAVYLCASSARTSGRTDTQYFGPGTRLTVL.

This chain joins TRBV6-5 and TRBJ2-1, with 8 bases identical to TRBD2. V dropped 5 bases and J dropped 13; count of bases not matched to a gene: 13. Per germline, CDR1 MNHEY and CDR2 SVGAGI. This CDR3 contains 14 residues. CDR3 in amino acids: CASSRLGLALDQFF. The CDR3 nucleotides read TGTGCCAGCAGTCGGCTCGGACTAGCATTAGACCAGTTCTTC.

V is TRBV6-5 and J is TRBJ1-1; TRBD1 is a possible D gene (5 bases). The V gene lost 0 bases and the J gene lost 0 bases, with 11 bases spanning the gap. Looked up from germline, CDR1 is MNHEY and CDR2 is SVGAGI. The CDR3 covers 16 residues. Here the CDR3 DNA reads TGTGCCAGCAGTTACTCCCCCGACAGCTTGAACACTGAAGCTTTCTTT. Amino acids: CASSYSPDSLNTEAFF.

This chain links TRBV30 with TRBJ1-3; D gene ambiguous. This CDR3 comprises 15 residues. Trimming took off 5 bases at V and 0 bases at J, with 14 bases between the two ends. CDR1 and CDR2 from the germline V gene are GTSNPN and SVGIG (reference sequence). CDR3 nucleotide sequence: TGTGCCTGGGGCGGTGGACGGGGCTCTGGAAACACCATATATTTT. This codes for CAWGGGRGSGNTIYF.

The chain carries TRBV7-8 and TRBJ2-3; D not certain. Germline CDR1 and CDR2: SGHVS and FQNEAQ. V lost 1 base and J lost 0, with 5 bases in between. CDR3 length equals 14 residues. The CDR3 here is CASSLGRSTDTQYF. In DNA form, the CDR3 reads TGTGCCAGCAGCTTAGGCAGGAGCACAGATACGCAGTATTTT.

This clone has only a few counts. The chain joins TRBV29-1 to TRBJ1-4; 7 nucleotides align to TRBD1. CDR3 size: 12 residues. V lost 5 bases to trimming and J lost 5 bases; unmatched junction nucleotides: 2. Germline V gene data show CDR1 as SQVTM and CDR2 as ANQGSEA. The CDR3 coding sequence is TGCAGCGTTAAACAGGGGAATGAAAAACTGTTTTTT. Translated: CSVKQGNEKLFF.

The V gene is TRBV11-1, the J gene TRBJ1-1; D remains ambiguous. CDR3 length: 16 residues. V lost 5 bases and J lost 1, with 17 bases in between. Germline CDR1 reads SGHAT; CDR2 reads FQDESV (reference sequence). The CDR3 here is CASSPRAGRPNTEAFF. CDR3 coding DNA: TGTGCCAGCAGCCCGAGGGCGGGGAGACCGAACACTGAAGCTTTCTTT.

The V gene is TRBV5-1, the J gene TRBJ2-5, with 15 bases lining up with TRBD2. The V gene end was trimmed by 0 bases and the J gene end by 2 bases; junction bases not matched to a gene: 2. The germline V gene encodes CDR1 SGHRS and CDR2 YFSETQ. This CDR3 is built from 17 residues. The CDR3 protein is CASSLGGLAGGQETQYF. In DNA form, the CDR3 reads TGCGCCAGCAGCTTGGGAGGACTAGCGGGGGGGCAAGAGACCCAGTACTTC.

CDR3: CASRLGQGFGLAFF. The DNA of the CDR3 is TGTGCCAGCAGACTCGGACAGGGTTTTGGTCTGGCTTTCTTT. The chain carries TRBV28 and TRBJ1-1; 8 bases match TRBD1. J gave up 11 bases and V 6 bases, and 14 bases lay outside the gene matches. This CDR3 is 14 amino acids long. Germline loops: CDR1 MDHEN, CDR2 SYDVKM.

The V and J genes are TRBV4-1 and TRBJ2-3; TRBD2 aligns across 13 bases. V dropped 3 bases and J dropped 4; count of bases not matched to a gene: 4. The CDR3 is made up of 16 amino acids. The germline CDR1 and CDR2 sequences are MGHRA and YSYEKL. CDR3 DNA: TGCGCCAGCAGCCAGGAACTAGCGGGAGGGCCAGATACGCAGTATTTT. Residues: CASSQELAGGPDTQYF.

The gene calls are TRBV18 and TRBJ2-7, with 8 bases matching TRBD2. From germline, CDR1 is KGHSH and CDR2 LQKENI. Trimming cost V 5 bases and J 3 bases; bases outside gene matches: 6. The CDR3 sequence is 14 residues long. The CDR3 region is CASSAGTRDYEQYF. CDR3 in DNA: TGTGCCAGCTCAGCCGGGACTAGGGACTACGAGCAGTACTTC.

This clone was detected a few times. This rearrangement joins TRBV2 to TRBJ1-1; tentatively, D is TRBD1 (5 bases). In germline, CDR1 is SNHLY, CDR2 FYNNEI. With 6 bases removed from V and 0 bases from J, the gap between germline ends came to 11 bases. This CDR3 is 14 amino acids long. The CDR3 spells CASSATAMNTEAFF. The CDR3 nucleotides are TGTGCCAGCAGCGCGACAGCCATGAACACTGAAGCTTTCTTT.

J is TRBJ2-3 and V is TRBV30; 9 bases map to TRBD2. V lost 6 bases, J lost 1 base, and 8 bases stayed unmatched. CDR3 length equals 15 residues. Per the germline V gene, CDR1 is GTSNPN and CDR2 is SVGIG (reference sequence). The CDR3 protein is CACPTERGGTDTQYF. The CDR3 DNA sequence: TGTGCCTGTCCTACGGAGCGGGGGGGCACAGATACGCAGTATTTT.

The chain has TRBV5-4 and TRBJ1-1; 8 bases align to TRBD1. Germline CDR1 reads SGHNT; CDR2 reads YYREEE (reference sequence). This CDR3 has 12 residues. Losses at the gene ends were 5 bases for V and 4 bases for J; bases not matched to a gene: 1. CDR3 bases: TGTGCCAGCAGTACAGGGGGCACTGAAGCTTTCTTT. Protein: CASSTGGTEAFF.

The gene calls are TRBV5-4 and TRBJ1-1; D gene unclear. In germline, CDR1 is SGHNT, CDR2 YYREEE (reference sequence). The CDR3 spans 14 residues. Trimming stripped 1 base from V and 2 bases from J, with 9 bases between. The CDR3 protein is CASSLLSSNTEAFF. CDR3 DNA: TGTGCCAGCAGCTTGTTATCCTCCAACACTGAAGCTTTCTTT.

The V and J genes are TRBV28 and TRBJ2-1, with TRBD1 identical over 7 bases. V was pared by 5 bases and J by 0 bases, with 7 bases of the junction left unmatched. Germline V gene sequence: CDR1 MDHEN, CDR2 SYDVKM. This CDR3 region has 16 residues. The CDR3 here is CASSKQGTHSYNEQFF. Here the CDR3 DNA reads TGTGCCAGCAGTAAACAGGGGACCCACTCCTACAATGAGCAGTTCTTC.

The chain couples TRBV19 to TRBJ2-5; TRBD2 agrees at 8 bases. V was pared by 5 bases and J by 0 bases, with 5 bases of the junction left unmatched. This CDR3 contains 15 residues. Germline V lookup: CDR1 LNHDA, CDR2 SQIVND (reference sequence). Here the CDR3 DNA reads TGTGCCAGTAGTTACGGGGGGGCGTACCAAGAGACCCAGTACTTC. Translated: CASSYGGAYQETQYF.